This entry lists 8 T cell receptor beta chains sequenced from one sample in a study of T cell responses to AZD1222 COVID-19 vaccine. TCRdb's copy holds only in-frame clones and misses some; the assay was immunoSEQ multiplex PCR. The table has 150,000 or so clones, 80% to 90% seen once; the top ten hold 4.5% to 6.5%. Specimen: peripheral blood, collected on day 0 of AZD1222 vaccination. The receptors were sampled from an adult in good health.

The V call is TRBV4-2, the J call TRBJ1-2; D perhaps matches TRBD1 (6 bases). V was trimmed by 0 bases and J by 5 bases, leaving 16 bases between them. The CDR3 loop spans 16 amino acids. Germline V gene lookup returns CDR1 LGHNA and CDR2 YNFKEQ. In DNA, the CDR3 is TGTGCCAGCAGCCAAGAACCCTCCGGGACAACGTATGGCTACACCTTC. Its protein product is CASSQEPSGTTYGYTF.

The CDR3 nucleotides are TGTGCCAGCAGTCCTACAGGGGCCAAGGGGTACACTGAAGCTTTCTTT. It specifies CASSPTGAKGYTEAFF. This chain joins TRBV3-1 (or the pseudogene TRBV3-2) and TRBJ1-1; 7 bases line up with TRBD1. V shed 6 bases and J 3 bases; nucleotides not matched to a gene: 13. The germline V gene encodes CDR1 LGHDT and CDR2 YNNKEL (reference sequence). This CDR3 has 16 residues.

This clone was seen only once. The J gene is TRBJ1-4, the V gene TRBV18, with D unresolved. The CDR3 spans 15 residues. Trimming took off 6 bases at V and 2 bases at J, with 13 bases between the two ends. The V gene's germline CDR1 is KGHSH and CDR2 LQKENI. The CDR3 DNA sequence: TGTGCCAGCTCCCGCGTGGGCGGGACTAATGAAAAACTGTTTTTT. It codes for CASSRVGGTNEKLFF.

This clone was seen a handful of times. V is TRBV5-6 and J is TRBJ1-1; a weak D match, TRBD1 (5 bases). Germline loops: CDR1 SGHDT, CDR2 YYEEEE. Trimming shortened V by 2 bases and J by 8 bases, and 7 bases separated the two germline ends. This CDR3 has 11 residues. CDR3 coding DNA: TGTGCCAGCAGCTTCAGGGTCGAAGCTTTCTTT. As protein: CASSFRVEAFF.

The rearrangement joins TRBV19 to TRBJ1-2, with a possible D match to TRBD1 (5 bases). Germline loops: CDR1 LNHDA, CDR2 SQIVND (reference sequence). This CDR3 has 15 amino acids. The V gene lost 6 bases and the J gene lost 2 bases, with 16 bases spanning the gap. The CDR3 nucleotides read TGTGCCAGTAGCCCGGGACGGGATAGAAACTATGGCTACACCTTC. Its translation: CASSPGRDRNYGYTF.

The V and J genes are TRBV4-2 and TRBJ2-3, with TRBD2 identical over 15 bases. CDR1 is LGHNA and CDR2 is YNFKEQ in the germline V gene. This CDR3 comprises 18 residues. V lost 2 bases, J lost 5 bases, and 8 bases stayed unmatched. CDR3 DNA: TGTGCCAGCAGCCAATCCAGGACTAGCGGGAGGGCCCAAGATACGCAGTATTTT. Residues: CASSQSRTSGRAQDTQYF.

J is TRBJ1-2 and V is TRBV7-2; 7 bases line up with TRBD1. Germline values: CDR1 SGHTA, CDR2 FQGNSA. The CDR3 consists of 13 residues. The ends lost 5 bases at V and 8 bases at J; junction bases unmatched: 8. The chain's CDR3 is CASSGQGGRGYTF. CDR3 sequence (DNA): TGTGCCAGCAGCGGGCAGGGGGGGCGCGGCTACACCTTC.

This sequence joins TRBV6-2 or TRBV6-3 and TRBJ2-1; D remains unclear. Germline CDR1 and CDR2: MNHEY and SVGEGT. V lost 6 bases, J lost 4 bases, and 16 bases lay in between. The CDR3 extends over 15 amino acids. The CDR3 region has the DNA TGTGCCAGCAGCCCCGACTTGCCTTCTTACAATGAGCAGTTCTTC. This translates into CASSPDLPSYNEQFF.